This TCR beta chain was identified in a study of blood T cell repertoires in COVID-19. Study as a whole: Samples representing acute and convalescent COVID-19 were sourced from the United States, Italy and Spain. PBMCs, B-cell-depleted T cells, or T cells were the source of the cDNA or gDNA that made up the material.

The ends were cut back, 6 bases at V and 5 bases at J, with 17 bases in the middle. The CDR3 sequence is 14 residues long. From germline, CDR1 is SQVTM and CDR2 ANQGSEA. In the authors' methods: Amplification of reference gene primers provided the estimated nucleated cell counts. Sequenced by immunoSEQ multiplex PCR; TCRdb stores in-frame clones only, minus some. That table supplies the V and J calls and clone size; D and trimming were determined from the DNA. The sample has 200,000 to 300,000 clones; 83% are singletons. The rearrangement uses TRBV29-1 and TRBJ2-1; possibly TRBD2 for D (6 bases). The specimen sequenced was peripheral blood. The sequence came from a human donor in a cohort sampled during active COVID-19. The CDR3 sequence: CSVNQGLYNNEQFF. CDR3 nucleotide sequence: TGCAGCGTCAATCAGGGACTTTATAACAATGAGCAGTTCTTC.